This TCR beta chain stems from a study of blood T cell repertoires in COVID-19. Only in-frame clones appear in the TCRdb table, and some are missing; sequencing was by immunoSEQ multiplex PCR. The sample lists about 280,000 clones; approximately 83% were seen once. The receptor was derived from a woman between 50 and 59 years old who had recovered from COVID-19. Sequenced: peripheral blood.

The chain's CDR3 is CASSFRAGAVRYIQYF. The DNA of the CDR3 is TGTGCCAGCAGTTTCAGAGCGGGAGCGGTGAGGTACATTCAGTACTTC. The chain recombines TRBV27 with TRBJ2-4; 8 positions match TRBD2. CDR1 and CDR2 from the germline V gene are MNHEY and SMNVEV (reference sequence). V was pared by 3 bases and J by 8 bases, with 12 bases of the junction left unmatched. This CDR3 comprises 16 residues.